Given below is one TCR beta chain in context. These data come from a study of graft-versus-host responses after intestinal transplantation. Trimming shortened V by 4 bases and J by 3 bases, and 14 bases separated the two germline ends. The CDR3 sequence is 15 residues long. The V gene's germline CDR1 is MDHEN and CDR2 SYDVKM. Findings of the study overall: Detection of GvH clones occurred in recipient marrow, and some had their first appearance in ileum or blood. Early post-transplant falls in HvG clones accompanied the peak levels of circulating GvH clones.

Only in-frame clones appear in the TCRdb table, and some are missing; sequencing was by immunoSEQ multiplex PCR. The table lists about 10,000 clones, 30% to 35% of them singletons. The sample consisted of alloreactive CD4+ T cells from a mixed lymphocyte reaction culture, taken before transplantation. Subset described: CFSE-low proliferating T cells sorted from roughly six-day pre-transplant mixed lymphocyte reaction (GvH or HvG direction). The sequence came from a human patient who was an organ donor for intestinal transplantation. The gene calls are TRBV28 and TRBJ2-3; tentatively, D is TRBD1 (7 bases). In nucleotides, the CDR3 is TGTGCCAGCAGTTCACAGGGGAGGCTGACAGATACGCAGTATTTT. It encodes CASSSQGRLTDTQYF.